A single T cell receptor beta chain is shown here with its context. Antigen: not known. The record originates from a study of cytomegalovirus exposure and HLA in healthy donors. Study conclusions and caveats: As a later analysis showed, a missense DCLRE1C variant was linked to trimming of TCR beta V- and J-genes. TCR beta sequences reportedly predicted most subjects' HLA-A and HLA-B alleles accurately. The productive fraction for most TCR beta V segments was about 90% or about 30% in an earlier analysis. The authors listed over 150 TCR beta chains as cytomegalovirus-associated.

CDR3 length: 15 residues. The V end was cut by 4 bases, the J end by 4 bases, with 14 bases between. In germline, CDR1 is MDHEN, CDR2 SYDVKM. PCR employed 60 Vbeta and 13 Jbeta primers. The protocol was immunoSEQ multiplex PCR, while the TCRdb copy is restricted to in-frame clones and leaves out a portion. Of more than 110,000 clones listed, around 81% are singletons. The chain links TRBV28 to TRBJ2-1; tentatively, D is TRBD1 (6 bases). Specimen: PBMCs. The clonotype originates from a man aged 40-50 years in good health and CMV-seropositive. The CDR3 region has the DNA TGTGCCAGCAGTTACCCTAGCAGGGGATACAATGAGCAGTTCTTC. Amino acids: CASSYPSRGYNEQFF.